What follows describes a single T cell receptor beta chain. Its antigen is undetermined. With iRepertoire HTBI primers and Arm-PCR of CDR3 regions, TCR beta libraries were built. TCRdb analysed the multiplex PCR reads with MiXCR anew, one entry per CDR3 protein. Of 360,000 or so distinct CDR3 sequences in the sample, 16% were seen once. This entry belongs to a study of regulatory T cells in long-lasting Graves disease. At the level of the study: For under 3 months, newly diagnosed Graves' patients had been taking antithyroid drugs.

Time point given: newly diagnosed GD, antithyroid drugs for less than 3 months. The TCR library used RNA extracted from PBMCs. General study results and limits: Repertoires from persistent disease leaned toward TRBV28, TRBJ1-2 and TRBJ2-5.

Per the germline V gene, CDR1 is LNHDA and CDR2 is SQIVND (reference sequence). This CDR3 has 17 residues. The junction had 8 bases not matched to a gene; V was cut back by 6 bases and J by 3 bases. The data also belong to a second study, concerning T cells in Graves' hyperthyroidism and ophthalmopathy. According to that study: Stability of Graves' hyperthyroidism was defined as absent ophthalmopathy progression within 18 months. Newly diagnosed patients aged 18 to 65 had hyperthyroidism of under 2 months' duration.

The chain has TRBV19 and TRBJ2-6; 10 bases line up with TRBD1. The clonotype comes from a middle-aged man with Graves disease. The sequencing used peripheral blood mononuclear cells (PBMCs), collected at new diagnosis, from a patient treated with antithyroid drugs. The CDR3 loop reads CASRRGTGAFGANVLTF. CDR3 sequence (DNA): TGTGCCAGTAGGCGAGGGACAGGGGCTTTTGGGGCCAACGTCCTGACTTTC. Supplemented by reference TRBV19 and TRBJ2-6, the full variable domain reads DGGITQSPKYLFRKEGQNVTLSCEQNLNHDAMYWYRQDPGQGLRLIYYSQIVNDFQKGDIAEGYSVSREKKESFPLTVTSAQKNPTAFYLCASRRGTGAFGANVLTFGAGSRLTVL.